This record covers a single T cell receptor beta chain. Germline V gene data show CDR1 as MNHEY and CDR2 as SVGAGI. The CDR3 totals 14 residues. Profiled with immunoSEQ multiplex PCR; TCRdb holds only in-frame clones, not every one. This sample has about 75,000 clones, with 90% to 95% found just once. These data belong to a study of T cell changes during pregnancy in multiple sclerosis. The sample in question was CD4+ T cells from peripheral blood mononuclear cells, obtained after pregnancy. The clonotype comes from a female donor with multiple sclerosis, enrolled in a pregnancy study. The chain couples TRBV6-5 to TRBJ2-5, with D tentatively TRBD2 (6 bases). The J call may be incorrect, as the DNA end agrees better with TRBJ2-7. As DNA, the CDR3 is TGTGCCAGCACCCCCGCCGGGGGTTCCTACGAGCAGTACTTC. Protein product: CASTPAGGSYEQYF.